The 2 T cell receptor beta chains below come from one sample, sequenced in a study of CD8+CD57+ T cells in acquired aplastic anemia. CDR3 and TCR beta VDJ profiling relied on genomic DNA as the template. TCRdb re-called the reads through MiXCR, storing one row per CDR3 protein. The sample gives 130,000 or so distinct CDR3 sequences, 50% to 70% of which show up once; 25% to 35% is in the top ten. Patients who underwent sequencing had shown CD8+CD57+ cell expansion by flow cytometry. Material: sorted CD4+, CD8+, or CD8+CD57+ T cells (not recorded which) from PBMCs. The origin of the receptors is a human donor with aplastic anemia.

The chain carries TRBV10-3 and TRBJ2-2, with TRBD2 matching over 10 bases. CDR3 length: 14 residues. V shed 6 bases and J 4 bases; nucleotides not matched to a gene: 2. The germline CDR1 and CDR2 sequences are ENHRY and SYGVKD. For the CDR3, the DNA is TGTGCCATCAGACTAGCGGGGATCACCGGGGAGCTGTTTTTT. Translated, it gives CAIRLAGITGELFF.

V gene TRBV10-2 combines with J gene TRBJ1-1; unclear D gene. Between the trimmed V and J ends, which lost 6 bases and 3 bases, there was a span of 14 bases. The germline gives CDR1 WSHSY, CDR2 SAAADI. There are 14 residues in the CDR3. Written as DNA, the CDR3 is TGCGCCAGCAGCCTCGGACCGTTGGACACTGAAGCTTTCTTT. This gives the protein CASSLGPLDTEAFF.